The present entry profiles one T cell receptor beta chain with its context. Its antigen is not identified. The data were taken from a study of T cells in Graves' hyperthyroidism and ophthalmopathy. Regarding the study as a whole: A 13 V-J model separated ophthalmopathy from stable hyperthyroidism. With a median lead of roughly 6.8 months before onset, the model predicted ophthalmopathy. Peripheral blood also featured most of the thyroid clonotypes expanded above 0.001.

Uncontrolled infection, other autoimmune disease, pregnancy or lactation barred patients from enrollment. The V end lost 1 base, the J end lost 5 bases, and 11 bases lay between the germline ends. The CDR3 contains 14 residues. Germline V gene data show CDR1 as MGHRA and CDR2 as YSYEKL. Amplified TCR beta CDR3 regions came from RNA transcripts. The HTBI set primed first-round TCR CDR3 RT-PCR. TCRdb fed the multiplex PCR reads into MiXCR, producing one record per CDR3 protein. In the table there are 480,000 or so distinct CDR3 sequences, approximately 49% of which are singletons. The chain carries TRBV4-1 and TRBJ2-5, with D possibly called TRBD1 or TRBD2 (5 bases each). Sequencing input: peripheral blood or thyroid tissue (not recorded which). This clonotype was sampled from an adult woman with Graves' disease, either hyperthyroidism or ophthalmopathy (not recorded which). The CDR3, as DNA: TGCGCCAGCAGCCAAGTTCAGGGCGGGGAGACCCAGTACTTC. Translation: CASSQVQGGETQYF.